The 20 T cell receptor beta chains presented below share a single source sample, sequenced in a study of blood T cells in healthy people across ages. A second roughly 6 to 12 cycle PCR used barcoded and J-beta primers. TCRdb independently ran MiXCR on the 5' RACE reads; one entry per CDR3 protein. The top ten hold 10% of the sample, which has 750,000 to 1,000,000 distinct CDR3 sequences, approximately 32% seen once. These same records also appear under a second study, on T cells of mothers and their children.

The sample taken for sequencing was blood. These receptors came from a woman aged 40 to 55 in good health.

This clonotype was observed many times. The chain has TRBV13 and TRBJ2-1; possibly TRBD2 for D (5 bases). V lost 5 bases and J lost 9, with 20 bases in between. Germline V gene data show CDR1 as PRHDT and CDR2 as FYEKMQ (reference sequence). This CDR3 comprises 15 residues. Here the CDR3 reads CASSPTSSHSPEQFF. The DNA for the CDR3 is TGTGCCAGCAGCCCCACTTCTAGCCATTCACCTGAGCAGTTCTTC.

This clonotype has a handful of counts. The rearrangement links TRBV7-2 to TRBJ2-7, with TRBD1 identical over 10 bases. Germline lookup yields CDR1 SGHTA and CDR2 FQGNSA. V lost 1 base to trimming and J lost 6 bases; unmatched junction nucleotides: 6. The CDR3 spans 15 residues. The CDR3: CASSLGGTGAGEQYF. The DNA for the CDR3 is TGTGCCAGCAGCTTAGGGGGGACAGGGGCGGGCGAGCAGTACTTC.

This clonotype was counted many times. The chain joins TRBV27 to TRBJ2-7; TRBD2 is a possible D gene (7 bases). The CDR3 has 18 residues. Germline CDR1 MNHEY, CDR2 SMNVEV (reference sequence). V gave up 4 bases and J gave up 3 bases, with 25 bases separating them. The DNA for the CDR3 is TGTGCCAGCAGTTCCACCTCCCTCCAGAGGGGGGAGGGCTACGAGCAGTACTTC. Its protein product is CASSSTSLQRGEGYEQYF.

The chain is built from TRBV28 and TRBJ2-5, with 7 bases identical to TRBD2. Germline CDR1 and CDR2: MDHEN and SYDVKM. J was trimmed by 11 bases and V by 5 bases; bases with no gene match: 17. The CDR3 runs to 15 residues. CDR3 loop: CASSGFVGGPREQYF. CDR3 DNA: TGTGCCAGCAGTGGCTTTGTGGGAGGGCCCAGGGAGCAGTACTTC.

The chain recombines TRBV10-3 with TRBJ2-1, with D hard to call. Trimming pared 3 bases from V and 7 bases from J, leaving 16 bases between. Germline lookup yields CDR1 ENHRY and CDR2 SYGVKD. The CDR3 has 15 amino acids. The chain's CDR3 is CAISEVRVKGNEQFF. The CDR3 nucleotides read TGTGCCATCAGTGAAGTAAGGGTAAAAGGTAATGAGCAGTTCTTC.

This clonotype was observed a handful of times. The J gene is TRBJ2-7, the V gene TRBV13; 7 nucleotides align to TRBD2. The germline gives CDR1 PRHDT, CDR2 FYEKMQ (reference sequence). The CDR3 sequence is 15 residues long. V trimming: 2 bases; J trimming: 0 bases; junction bases outside the gene matches: 4. CDR3 amino acids: CASSLWGGGSYEQYF. The CDR3 region has the DNA TGTGCCAGCAGCTTATGGGGCGGGGGCTCCTACGAGCAGTACTTC.

This chain links TRBV27 with TRBJ1-5; possibly TRBD1 for D (5 bases). Between the trimmed V and J ends, which lost 7 bases and 7 bases, there was a span of 20 bases. Germline assignment: CDR1 MNHEY and CDR2 SMNVEV (reference sequence). CDR3 length: 15 amino acids. The CDR3: CASTPEGTLGQPQHF. The CDR3 DNA follows: TGTGCCAGCACCCCAGAAGGGACCCTCGGGCAGCCCCAGCATTTT.

In this sample, this clonotype turned up many times. The gene calls are TRBV7-3 and TRBJ2-6; D may be TRBD1 (8 bases). Trimming pared 4 bases from V and 0 bases from J, leaving 13 bases between. Germline V gene lookup returns CDR1 SGHTA and CDR2 FQGTGA. The CDR3 sequence is 17 residues long. This CDR3 reads CASSSTGGGSGANVLTF. Here the CDR3 DNA reads TGTGCCAGCAGCTCCACAGGGGGGGGCTCTGGGGCCAACGTCCTGACTTTC.

Notes on this clonotype: A read error may be the cause here, since a much bigger clone is one base away. This chain uses TRBV12-3 or TRBV12-4 with TRBJ2-3; D may match TRBD1 or TRBD2 (6 bases each). The V and J ends lost 8 bases and 4 bases respectively, with 16 bases between them. The CDR3 is 14 amino acids. CDR3 residues: CASARGGSADTQYF. The CDR3 DNA reads TGTGCCAGCGCCCGAGGGGGGAGCGCAGATACGCAGTATTTT.

The CDR3 DNA is TGTGCCAGCGAAGGGATGACTGAAGCTTTCTTT. Translating gives CASEGMTEAFF. The genes are TRBV7-9 and TRBJ1-1; D is ambiguous. The CDR3 has 11 amino acids. Germline loops: CDR1 SEHNR, CDR2 FQNEAQ (reference sequence). V was cut by 8 bases and J by 5 bases, with 9 bases left in between.

The chain combines TRBV25-1 with TRBJ1-4, with 11 bases lining up with TRBD1. There are 19 residues in the CDR3. Losses at the gene ends were 6 bases for V and 3 bases for J; bases not matched to a gene: 15. CDR1 is MGHDK and CDR2 is SYGVNS in the germline V gene. CDR3 DNA: TGTGCCAGCAGCGGCCCGGGACAGGGGGGTTTCAGGGCTAATGAAAAACTGTTTTTT. Translating gives CASSGPGQGGFRANEKLFF.

The rearrangement joins TRBV5-5 to TRBJ2-5, with D possibly matching TRBD1 (7 bases). Germline-derived CDR1 and CDR2 are SGHKS and YYEKEE (reference sequence). The CDR3 extends over 17 amino acids. V was shortened by 0 bases and J by 0 bases, with 15 bases between the two germline ends. The CDR3 DNA reads TGTGCCAGCAGCTTGGGGGGGGCAGGGGGGAACCAAGAGACCCAGTACTTC. This codes for CASSLGGAGGNQETQYF.

The sample holds a few counts of this clonotype. This chain joins TRBV9 and TRBJ2-3, with D tentatively TRBD2 (6 bases). The CDR3 consists of 17 residues. Trimming stripped 0 bases from V and 3 bases from J, with 17 bases between. Germline CDR1 SGDLS, CDR2 YYNGEE. Here the CDR3 DNA reads TGTGCCAGCAGCGTAGGCGGAGGGAATGGGCTAACAGATACGCAGTATTTT. Translated, it gives CASSVGGGNGLTDTQYF.

This clonotype was seen a few times. The gene calls are TRBV5-6 and TRBJ1-1; 7 bases line up with TRBD1. J gave up 1 base and V 4 bases, and 7 bases lay outside the gene matches. The CDR3 has 15 residues. The germline V gene encodes CDR1 SGHDT and CDR2 YYEEEE. DNA of the CDR3: TGTGCCAGCAGCCCGAGACAGGGCCAGAACACTGAAGCTTTCTTT. Encoded protein: CASSPRQGQNTEAFF.

The CDR3 region has the DNA TGTGCCAGGAAGCTGGACAGCCTCTCTGGGGCCAACGTCCTGACTTTC. Residues: CARKLDSLSGANVLTF. The chain combines TRBV2 with TRBJ2-6; tentatively, D is TRBD1 (6 bases). V was trimmed by 9 bases and J by 0 bases, leaving 15 bases between them. Germline V lookup: CDR1 SNHLY, CDR2 FYNNEI. The CDR3 is 16 amino acids.

V is TRBV12-3 or TRBV12-4 and J is TRBJ1-2, with 8 bases fitting TRBD1. The CDR3 spans 16 residues. V lost 4 bases and J lost 8; bases outside the gene matches: 15. The CDR3 nucleotides are TGTGCCAGCAGTTGGACAGGGAGCGCTCTAGCGGGGGGCTACACCTTC. It codes for CASSWTGSALAGGYTF.

In its sample, this clonotype was seen once. Given a much more abundant clone one base away, this may be a read error. This chain joins TRBV7-2 and TRBJ2-1; weak D call: TRBD2 (5 bases). CDR3 length equals 14 residues. CDR1 is SGHTA and CDR2 is FQGNSA in the germline V gene. V lost 1 base to trimming and J lost 7 bases, with 11 bases between them. CDR3 region: CASSLEGGLNEQFF. The DNA for the CDR3 is TGTGCCAGCAGCTTAGAAGGAGGCTTGAATGAGCAGTTCTTC.

This clonotype was seen a handful of times. The gene calls are TRBV28 and TRBJ1-2; 7 bases agree with TRBD1. Germline CDR1 reads MDHEN; CDR2 reads SYDVKM. This CDR3 is built from 13 residues. The junction had 8 bases not matched to a gene; V was cut back by 5 bases and J by 8 bases. CDR3 in amino acids: CASSISTGRGYTF. The CDR3, as DNA: TGTGCCAGCAGTATTTCGACAGGGAGAGGCTACACCTTC.

This clonotype has ten or more counts. The chain has TRBV4-2 and TRBJ1-2, with unresolved D. V dropped 5 bases and J dropped 4 bases, with 11 bases sitting between them. Germline values: CDR1 LGHNA, CDR2 YNFKEQ. CDR3 size: 13 residues. The CDR3 bases are TGTGCCAGCAGCAGCGAGGGTGGCTATGGCTACACCTTC. As protein: CASSSEGGYGYTF.

The rearrangement joins TRBV18 to TRBJ2-3; TRBD1 is a possible D gene (6 bases). The CDR3 contains 14 residues. From germline, CDR1 is KGHSH and CDR2 LQKENI. V shed 4 bases and J shed 1 base, with 9 bases lying between them. The CDR3 nucleotides read TGTGCCAGCTCACTCCCAGGGGGCACAGATACGCAGTATTTT. This translates into CASSLPGGTDTQYF.